These T cell receptor beta chains were read from a single sample in a study of blood T cell repertoires in COVID-19. Using immunoSEQ multiplex PCR, the repertoire was profiled, and TCRdb retains in-frame clones only, with some absent. Among 250,000 or so clones, roughly 82% were seen once, and the ten largest hold roughly an eighth. The sample comprised peripheral blood. These receptors all come from a man aged 80 or over with acute or convalescent COVID-19. Each CDR3 is given with its conserved first and last residue. A D gene is named only where the DNA matches it firmly. Rows give clone size only sometimes, using once, few, many, or a class for an expanded clone.

J	D	length	size	V	DNA	CDR3
TRBJ1-4	.	16	.	TRBV7-8	TGTGCCAGCAGCTTAGCTTCGGGAGGGGACAATGAAAAACTGTTTTTT	CASSLASGGDNEKLFF
TRBJ2-7	TRBD1	14	few	TRBV5-1	TGCGCCAGCAGACCCGGGACAGGGAACTACGAGCAGTACTTC	CASRPGTGNYEQYF
TRBJ1-5	.	15	.	TRBV9	TGTGCCAGCAGCATGGGGGGGTCAGGCAATCAGCCCCAGCATTTT	CASSMGGSGNQPQHF
TRBJ2-4	.	12	.	TRBV29-1	TGCAGCTCGGGCGGCGTGGGGAGCATTCAGTACTTC	CSSGGVGSIQYF
TRBJ1-3	TRBD1	16	few	TRBV19	TGTGCCAGTCGTCAAACAGGGGGGAACTCTGGAAACACCATATATTTT	CASRQTGGNSGNTIYF
TRBJ1-2	TRBD1	14	.	TRBV28	TGTGCCAGCAGCCCGGGACAGCGAGCCTATGGCTACACCTTC	CASSPGQRAYGYTF
TRBJ1-5	.	15	.	TRBV6-5	TGTGCCAGCAGACAGGCTCAGGATAGCAATCAGCCCCAGCATTTT	CASRQAQDSNQPQHF
TRBJ2-1	.	12	.	TRBV7-9	TGTGCCAGCGATGGTGGGGAGGATAAGCAGTTCTTC	CASDGGEDKQFF
TRBJ2-1	.	15	.	TRBV7-2	TGTGCCAGCAGCTTACGGTCTACGACCTACAATGAGCAGTTCTTC	CASSLRSTTYNEQFF
TRBJ1-1	.	14	.	TRBV5-5	TGTGCCAGCAGGCTACAGACAGGGAACACTGAAGCTTTCTTT	CASRLQTGNTEAFF
TRBJ2-3	.	16	.	TRBV9	TGTGCCAGCAGCGTAAGTAGTATAACTGTAGCAGATACGCAGTATTTT	CASSVSSITVADTQYF
TRBJ1-5	.	16	.	TRBV5-6	TGTGCCAGCAGCTTGGCGGGGGGGACAAACAATCAGCCCCAGCATTTT	CASSLAGGTNNQPQHF
TRBJ1-5	.	20	.	TRBV28	TGTGCCAGCAGGAACCTTTTAAATCCCAGTGCGGGTCAGAGCAATCAGCCCCAGCATTTT	CASRNLLNPSAGQSNQPQHF
TRBJ1-5	.	14	.	TRBV6-1	TGTGCCAGCAGTGATAAACAGGGCAATCAGCCCCAGCATTTT	CASSDKQGNQPQHF
TRBJ2-7	TRBD2	16	.	TRBV27	TGTGCCAGCAGCACCCTCGGGACTAGCGGACCCTACGAGCAGTACTTC	CASSTLGTSGPYEQYF
TRBJ2-2	.	16	few	TRBV5-1	TGCGCCAGCAGCTTGTTTAGAGGGCAGAGCACCGGGGAGCTGTTTTTT	CASSLFRGQSTGELFF
TRBJ2-7	TRBD1	14	.	TRBV7-8	TGTGCCAGCAGCCCAGGGACAGGGAGAAGCGAGCAGTACTTC	CASSPGTGRSEQYF
TRBJ2-3	TRBD2	15	.	TRBV9	TGTGCCAGCAGCGTGACTAGCGGCCACACAGATACGCAGTATTTT	CASSVTSGHTDTQYF
TRBJ1-1	TRBD1	15	.	TRBV5-1	TGCGCCAGCAACTCTCTCACAGGGGCGAGGACTGAAGCTTTCTTT	CASNSLTGARTEAFF
TRBJ2-5	TRBD1	15	.	TRBV10-3	TGTGCCATCAGTGTAACCCAGGGGGCGGGAGAGACCCAGTACTTC	CAISVTQGAGETQYF
TRBJ2-1	.	15	once	TRBV7-2	TGTGCCAGCAGCTTAGGTTCCAGGCCGGGAGATGAGCAGTTCTTC	CASSLGSRPGDEQFF
TRBJ1-2	TRBD1	15	.	TRBV7-2	TGTGCCAGCAGCTTGCGGACAGGGTTGGGCTATGGCTACACCTTC	CASSLRTGLGYGYTF
TRBJ2-3	TRBD2	17	.	TRBV19	TGTGCCAGTAGTATAGATCCCACTAGCGCGGGCACAGATACGCAGTATTTT	CASSIDPTSAGTDTQYF
TRBJ2-2	TRBD1	15	once	TRBV6-1	TGTGCCAGCAGTGAATATAGGGGGCAAGCCGGGGAGCTGTTTTTT	CASSEYRGQAGELFF
TRBJ1-2	.	14	.	TRBV28	TGTGCCAGCAGGCAAGGAGGACTTGGCTATGGCTACACCTTC	CASRQGGLGYGYTF
TRBJ1-4	.	17	.	TRBV21-1	TGTGCCAGCATCCTACCGAGGGGGAAAGCAACTAATGAAAAACTGTTTTTT	CASILPRGKATNEKLFF
TRBJ1-3	.	15	.	TRBV5-8	TGTGCCAGCAGCTTAGGCAGGGGCGTTGGAAACACCATATATTTT	CASSLGRGVGNTIYF
TRBJ1-5	TRBD1	15	.	TRBV2	TGTGCCAGCAGTGAAGGGACAGGGGGGAGTCAGCCCCAGCATTTT	CASSEGTGGSQPQHF
TRBJ1-5	TRBD1	14	.	TRBV18	TGTGCCAGCTCAGTGACAGGGGGCAATCAGCCCCAGCATTTT	CASSVTGGNQPQHF
TRBJ2-7	.	15	.	TRBV5-1	TGCGCCAGCAGCTTTAAGAGCGTCGGGAGCGGCGAGCAGTACTTC	CASSFKSVGSGEQYF
TRBJ2-2	.	15	.	TRBV27	TGTGCCAGCAGTTTCGGGACAACGAACACCGGGGAGCTGTTTTTT	CASSFGTTNTGELFF
TRBJ2-2	TRBD2	16	.	TRBV7-2	TGTGCCAGCAGCACCTCCGGGACTAGCTACACCGGGGAGCTGTTTTTT	CASSTSGTSYTGELFF
TRBJ1-2	TRBD1	16	.	TRBV28	TGTGCCAGCAGTTCCCTCGGACAGGGAATAAAGAATGGCTACACCTTC	CASSSLGQGIKNGYTF
TRBJ1-6	TRBD1	16	.	TRBV13	TGTGCCAGCAGCTCCGGACAGGTGCCCGCTAATTCACCCCTCCACTTT	CASSSGQVPANSPLHF
TRBJ1-3	.	13	.	TRBV6-5	TGTGCCAGCAGTCGGAGCTCTGGAAACACCATATATTTT	CASSRSSGNTIYF
TRBJ2-1	TRBD1	15	.	TRBV27	TGTGCCAGCATCGCAGGGACAGGGAAGGCCGATGAGCAGTTCTTC	CASIAGTGKADEQFF
TRBJ1-5	TRBD1	14	.	TRBV7-8	TGTGCCAGCAGCCAGGGGGTGTACAATCAGCCCCAGCATTTT	CASSQGVYNQPQHF
TRBJ2-6	.	15	.	TRBV5-1	TGCGCCAGCAGCTTGGTTCTCTCCGGGGCCAACGTCCTGACTTTC	CASSLVLSGANVLTF
TRBJ1-1	.	13	.	TRBV5-8	TGTGCCAGCAGCTGGGAGGCGGACACTGAAGCTTTCTTT	CASSWEADTEAFF